This TCR beta chain originates from a study of beta chain features in type 1 diabetes. Whole-study context: Similarity in age, gender and cell yields was seen between patients and healthy donors. Findings and limits, study-wide: Shorter TCRB CDR3s, moderately but significantly so, were found in Type 1 diabetes patients in all four CD4+ subsets. The VDJ junctions of type 1 diabetes patients carried fewer insertions and more deletions.

Expressed TCRB transcripts were sequenced, since all the RNA that had been isolated was reverse transcribed. Naive, central memory and regulatory T cell samples produced a mean of roughly 3.5 million reads. Using immunoSEQ multiplex PCR, the repertoire was profiled, and TCRdb retains in-frame clones only, with some absent. The table lists some 900,000 clones, 15% to 20% of them singletons, with around 0.02% in the top ten. Concerning this clone: Its specificity is unknown.

The CDR3 has 15 amino acids. In germline, CDR1 is MNHNY, CDR2 SVGAGI (reference sequence). Trimming took 7 bases from V and 6 from J, leaving 20 bases between them. This chain connects TRBV6-6 to TRBJ2-3; tentatively, D is TRBD1 or TRBD2 (5 bases each). Specimen: naive CD4+ T cells from blood. The receptor's source is a woman under 30 in good health. CDR3: CASNIQASHVDTQYF. The CDR3 nucleotides are TGTGCCAGCAATATACAGGCTAGCCACGTGGATACGCAGTATTTT.